This TCR beta chain is drawn from a study of T cells in localized non-small cell lung cancer. Germline lookup yields CDR1 ENHRY and CDR2 SYGVKD. V was clipped by 3 bases and J by 1 base, with 9 bases between them. The CDR3 is 14 amino acids. Study conclusions and caveats: Maximal T cell clonality occurred in uninvolved adjacent lung, with tumor ranking below it.

Of note for this clone: Its target is not known.

Clones were sequenced by immunoSEQ multiplex PCR, and TCRdb holds only the in-frame ones, with some missing. The sample consists of over 45,000 clones, 70% to 90% of them appearing once. Specimen: PBMCs, collected before any cancer treatment. The source is a female donor with stage II lung adenocarcinoma. The J gene is TRBJ1-1, the V gene TRBV10-3; D is unclear. CDR3 amino acids: CAISEMGANTEAFF. CDR3 bases: TGTGCCATCAGTGAAATGGGAGCGAACACTGAAGCTTTCTTT.